A selection of T cell receptor beta chains follows, all from one sample in a study of OX40 agonist ivuxolimab in advanced cancers. Method: immunoSEQ multiplex PCR; TCRdb's copy keeps in-frame clones and lacks some. The sample has 40,000 or so clones; 65% to 85% are singletons. Sample: CD4+ or CD8+ T cells sorted from blood, taken in a trial of the OX40 agonist ivuxolimab. These TCRs come from an adult with an advanced solid tumor such as melanoma, head and neck, liver or kidney cancer. Each CDR3 is given with its conserved first and last residue. A D gene is named only where the DNA matches it firmly. Clone size is not always given. Where it is, it says once, few, many or a class for expanded clones.

>-|TRBJ2-7|-|TRBV19
TGTGCCAGTAGTATGGCCGGACTGTTATCCTACGAGCAGTACTTC
CASSMAGLLSYEQYF
>TRBD2|TRBJ2-5|once|TRBV7-6
TGTGCCAGCAGCTTGGGGGGGTCACAAGAGACCCAGTACTTC
CASSLGGSQETQYF
>TRBD1|TRBJ2-2|-|TRBV2
TGTGCCAGCAGGCTAGACAGGGCCGCGAACACCGGGGAGCTGTTTTTT
CASRLDRAANTGELFF
>TRBD2|TRBJ2-3|-|TRBV4-1
TGCGCCAGCAGCCTATCAGGCCAGTTCGGGGGGTCGACAGATACGCAGTATTTT
CASSLSGQFGGSTDTQYF
>-|TRBJ2-5|-|TRBV5-4
TGTGCCAGCAGCCTCAGTCACGAGACCCAGTACTTC
CASSLSHETQYF
>-|TRBJ2-1|-|TRBV5-1
TGCGCCAGCAGCTTGGAGCCGGACATCTATGCCAATGAGCAGTTCTTC
CASSLEPDIYANEQFF
>-|TRBJ2-7|-|TRBV7-9
TGTGCCAGCAGCTCTTACAGAGACGAGCAGTACTTC
CASSSYRDEQYF
>-|TRBJ1-3|-|TRBV14
TGTGCCAGCAGCCGCTATGGAAACACCATATATTTT
CASSRYGNTIYF
>TRBD1|TRBJ2-2|once|TRBV5-4
TGTGCCAGCAGCTCCCGGGACAGGGGGAACACCGGGGAGCTGTTTTTT
CASSSRDRGNTGELFF
>-|TRBJ2-7|once|TRBV5-4
TGTGCCAGCAGCTTGGAGGCGGGAAGCTCCTACGAGCAGTACTTC
CASSLEAGSSYEQYF
>TRBD1|TRBJ1-5|-|TRBV6-1
TGTGCCAGCAGTGAACAGGGGGCGGGACAGCCCCAGCATTTT
CASSEQGAGQPQHF
>TRBD1|TRBJ2-7|few|TRBV7-9
TGTGCCAGCAGCTTAGGTGCTGGACAGGTCTACGAGCAGTACTTC
CASSLGAGQVYEQYF
>TRBD1|TRBJ2-1|-|TRBV28
TGTGCCAGCAGTCGGGACAGGGGAACCTACAATGAGCAGTTCTTC
CASSRDRGTYNEQFF
>TRBD2|TRBJ2-2|-|TRBV28
TGTGCCAGCAGTTCCCCACCGACTAGCGGGTTCTATGCCGGGGAGCTGTTTTTT
CASSSPPTSGFYAGELFF
>TRBD2|TRBJ2-1|-|TRBV2
TGTGCCAGCAGTACCGGACTAGCGGGAGCGAGTAATGAGCAGTTCTTC
CASSTGLAGASNEQFF
>-|TRBJ1-1|-|TRBV5-6
TGTGCCAGCAGCTTGGACAGTCTTCGGGGTGAAGCTTTCTTT
CASSLDSLRGEAFF
>-|TRBJ1-1|once|TRBV11-2
TGTGCCAGCAGCTTCCAGAGCACTGAAGCTTTCTTT
CASSFQSTEAFF
>TRBD1|TRBJ2-5|-|TRBV6-1
TGTGCCAGCAGTGTGGGGACAGGCCAAGAGACCCAGTACTTC
CASSVGTGQETQYF
>TRBD2|TRBJ2-1|-|TRBV19
TGTGCCAGTAGTAAAGGGACTAGCGTGGCGGTTGAGCAGTTCTTC
CASSKGTSVAVEQFF
>-|TRBJ2-7|-|TRBV19
TGTGCCAGTAGTATAGATGGACGTCAGTCCTACGAGCAGTACTTC
CASSIDGRQSYEQYF
>-|TRBJ1-1|-|TRBV5-1
TGCGCCAGCAGCCCCGACACCTTCATGAACACTGAAGCTTTCTTT
CASSPDTFMNTEAFF
>TRBD2|TRBJ2-7|-|TRBV19
TGTGCCAGTAGTATGGCCGGGGGGGTCTCCTACGAGCAGTACTTC
CASSMAGGVSYEQYF
>-|TRBJ2-5|-|TRBV19
TGTGCCAGTAGTAACCGGGCGTACACGCAAGAGACCCAGTACTTC
CASSNRAYTQETQYF
>-|TRBJ2-1|-|TRBV7-2
TGTGCCAGCAGCTTAGCGTCGCGAATAGGGGACAATGAGCAGTTCTTC
CASSLASRIGDNEQFF
>-|TRBJ2-7|-|TRBV5-4
TGTGCCAGCAGCCCGGATATTGCCGGGGAGCAGTACTTC
CASSPDIAGEQYF
>-|TRBJ2-1|few|TRBV5-4
TGTGCCAGCAGCTTGGCGGGAGAGGCGTACAATGAGCAGTTCTTC
CASSLAGEAYNEQFF
>TRBD1|TRBJ1-4|-|TRBV7-3
TGTGCCAGCAGCTCCTCGACAGGGACGGCGGCTAATGAAAAACTGTTTTTT
CASSSSTGTAANEKLFF
>TRBD1|TRBJ1-1|-|TRBV7-3
TGTGCCAGCAGCCCAGGGTCCTCAGGGGGCACTGAAGCTTTCTTT
CASSPGSSGGTEAFF
>-|TRBJ1-5|-|TRBV6-5
TGTGCCAGCAGGGAAACATTCTGGGACAATCAGCCCCAGCATTTT
CASRETFWDNQPQHF
>TRBD1|TRBJ2-7|once|TRBV4-1
TGCGCCAGCAGCCAAGGACAGGGTCCCTCCTACGAGCAGTACTTC
CASSQGQGPSYEQYF
>-|TRBJ1-1|-|TRBV30
TGTGCCTGGAGTGAAACCCGGGGTTACCCCGCTTTCTTT
CAWSETRGYPAFF
>TRBD2|TRBJ2-5|-|TRBV2
TGTGCCAGCGGGGGACTAGCGGGGTTAGAGACCCAGTACTTC
CASGGLAGLETQYF
>-|TRBJ2-7|few|TRBV6-1
TGTGCCAGCAGTCTGTCCTCCTACGAGCAGTACTTC
CASSLSSYEQYF
>-|TRBJ1-2|-|TRBV6-1
TGTGCCAGCAGTGAAGTGGGGGGGAGCTATGGCTACACCTTC
CASSEVGGSYGYTF
>TRBD2|TRBJ2-1|-|TRBV18
TGTGCCAGCTCATCCGAGCGGGAAATCTCCTACAATGAGCAGTTCTTC
CASSSEREISYNEQFF
>TRBD1|TRBJ2-7|-|TRBV28
TGTGCCAGCCAACCCCGACAGGGTTTCTACGAGCAGTACTTC
CASQPRQGFYEQYF